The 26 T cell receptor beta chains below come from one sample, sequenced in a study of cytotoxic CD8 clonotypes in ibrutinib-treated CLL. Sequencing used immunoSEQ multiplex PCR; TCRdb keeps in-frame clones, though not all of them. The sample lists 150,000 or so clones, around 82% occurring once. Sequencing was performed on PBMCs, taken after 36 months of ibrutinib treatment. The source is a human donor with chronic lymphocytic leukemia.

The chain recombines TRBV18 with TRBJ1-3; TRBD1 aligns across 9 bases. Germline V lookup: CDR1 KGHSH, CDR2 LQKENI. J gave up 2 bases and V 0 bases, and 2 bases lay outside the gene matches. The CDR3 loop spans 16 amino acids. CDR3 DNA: TGTGCCAGCTCACCACCGGGACAGGGTACTGGAAACACCATATATTTT. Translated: CASSPPGQGTGNTIYF.

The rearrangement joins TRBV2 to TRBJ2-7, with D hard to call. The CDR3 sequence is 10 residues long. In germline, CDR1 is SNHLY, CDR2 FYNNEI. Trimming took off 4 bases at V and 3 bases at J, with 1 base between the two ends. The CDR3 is CASSGYEQYF. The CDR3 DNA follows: TGTGCCAGCAGTGGCTACGAGCAGTACTTC.

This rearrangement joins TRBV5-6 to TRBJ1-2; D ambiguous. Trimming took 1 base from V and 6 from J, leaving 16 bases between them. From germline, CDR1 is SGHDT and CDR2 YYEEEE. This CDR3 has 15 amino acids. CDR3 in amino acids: CASSLLGERRNGYTF. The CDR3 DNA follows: TGTGCCAGCAGCTTGCTCGGGGAAAGAAGGAATGGCTACACCTTC.

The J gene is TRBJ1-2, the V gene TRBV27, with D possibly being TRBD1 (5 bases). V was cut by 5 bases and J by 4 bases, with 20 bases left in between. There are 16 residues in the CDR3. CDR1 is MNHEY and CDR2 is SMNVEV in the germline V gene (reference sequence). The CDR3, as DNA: TGTGCCAGCAGTAGGACCTACGGGACGTTTGTCTATGGCTACACCTTC. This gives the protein CASSRTYGTFVYGYTF.

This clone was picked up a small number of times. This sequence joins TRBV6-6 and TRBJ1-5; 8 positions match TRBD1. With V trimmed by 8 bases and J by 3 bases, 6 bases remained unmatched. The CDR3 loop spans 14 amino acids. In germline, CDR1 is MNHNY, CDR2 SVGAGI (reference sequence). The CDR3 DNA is TGTGCCAGCTCGGACAGGGATTACAATCAGCCCCAGCATTTT. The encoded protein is CASSDRDYNQPQHF.

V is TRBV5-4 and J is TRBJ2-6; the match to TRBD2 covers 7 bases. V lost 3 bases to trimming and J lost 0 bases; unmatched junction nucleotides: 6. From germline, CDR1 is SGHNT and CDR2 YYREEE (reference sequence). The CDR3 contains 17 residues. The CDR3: CASSSGTTDSGANVLTF. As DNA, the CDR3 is TGTGCCAGCAGCTCGGGGACTACTGACTCTGGGGCCAACGTCCTGACTTTC.

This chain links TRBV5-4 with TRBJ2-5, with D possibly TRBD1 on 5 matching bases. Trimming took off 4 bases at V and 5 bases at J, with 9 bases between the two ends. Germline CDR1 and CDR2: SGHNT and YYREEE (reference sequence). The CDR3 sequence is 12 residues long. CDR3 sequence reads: CASSQGLETQYF. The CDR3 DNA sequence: TGTGCCAGCAGCCAGGGTTTGGAGACCCAGTACTTC. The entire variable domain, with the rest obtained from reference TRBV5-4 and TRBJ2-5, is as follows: ETGVTQSPTHLIKTRGQQVTLRCSSQSGHNTVSWYQQALGQGPQFIFQYYREEENGRGNFPPRFSGLQFPNYSSELNVNALELDDSALYLCASSQGLETQYFGPGTRLLVL.

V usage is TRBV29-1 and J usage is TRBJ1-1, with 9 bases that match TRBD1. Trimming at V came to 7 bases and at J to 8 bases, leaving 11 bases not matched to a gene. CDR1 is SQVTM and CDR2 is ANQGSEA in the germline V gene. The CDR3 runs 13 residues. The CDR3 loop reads CSAHRGRVGEAFF. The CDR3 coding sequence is TGCAGCGCCCACAGGGGGCGGGTTGGCGAAGCTTTCTTT.

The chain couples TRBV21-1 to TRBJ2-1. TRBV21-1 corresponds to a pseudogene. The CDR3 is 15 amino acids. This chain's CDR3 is CASSKACWGSNEQFF. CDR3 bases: TGTGCCAGCAGCAAAGCTTGTTGGGGGTCCAATGAGCAGTTCTTC.

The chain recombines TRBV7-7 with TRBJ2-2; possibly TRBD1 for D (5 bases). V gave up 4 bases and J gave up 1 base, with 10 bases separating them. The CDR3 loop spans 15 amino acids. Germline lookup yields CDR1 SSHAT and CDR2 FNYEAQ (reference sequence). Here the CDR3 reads CASSSATGNTGELFF. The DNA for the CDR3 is TGTGCCAGCAGCTCGGCAACAGGGAACACCGGGGAGCTGTTTTTT.

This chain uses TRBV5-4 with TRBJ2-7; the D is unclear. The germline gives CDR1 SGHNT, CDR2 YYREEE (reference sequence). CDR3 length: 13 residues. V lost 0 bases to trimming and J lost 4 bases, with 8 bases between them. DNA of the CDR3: TGTGCCAGCAGCTTGGGGGCGAGATACGAGCAGTACTTC. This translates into CASSLGARYEQYF.

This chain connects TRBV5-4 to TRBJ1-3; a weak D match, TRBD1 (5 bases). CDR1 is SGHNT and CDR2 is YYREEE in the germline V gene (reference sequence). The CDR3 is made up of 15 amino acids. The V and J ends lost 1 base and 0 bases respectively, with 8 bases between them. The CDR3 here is CASSLLGDSGNTIYF. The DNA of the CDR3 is TGTGCCAGCAGCTTGCTGGGGGACTCTGGAAACACCATATATTTT.

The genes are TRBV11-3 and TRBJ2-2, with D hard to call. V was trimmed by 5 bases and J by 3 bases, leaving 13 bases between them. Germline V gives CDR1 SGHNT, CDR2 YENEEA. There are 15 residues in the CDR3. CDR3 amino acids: CASSQAGPYTGELFF. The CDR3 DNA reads TGTGCCAGCAGCCAAGCCGGGCCTTACACCGGGGAGCTGTTTTTT.

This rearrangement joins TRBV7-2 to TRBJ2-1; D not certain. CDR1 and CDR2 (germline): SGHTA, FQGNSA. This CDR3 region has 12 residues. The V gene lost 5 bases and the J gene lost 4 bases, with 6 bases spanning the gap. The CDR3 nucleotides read TGTGCCAGCAGCACCACATACAATGAGCAGTTCTTC. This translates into CASSTTYNEQFF.

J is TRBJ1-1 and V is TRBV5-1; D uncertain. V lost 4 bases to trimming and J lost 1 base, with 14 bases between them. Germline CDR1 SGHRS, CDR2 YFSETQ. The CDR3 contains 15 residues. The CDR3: CASSGQAMPNTEAFF. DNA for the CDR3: TGCGCCAGCAGCGGTCAGGCCATGCCGAACACTGAAGCTTTCTTT. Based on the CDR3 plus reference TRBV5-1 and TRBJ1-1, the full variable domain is KAGVTQTPRYLIKTRGQQVTLSCSPISGHRSVSWYQQTPGQGLQFLFEYFSETQRNKGNFPGRFSGRQFSNSRSEMNVSTLELGDSALYLCASSGQAMPNTEAFFGQGTRLTVV.

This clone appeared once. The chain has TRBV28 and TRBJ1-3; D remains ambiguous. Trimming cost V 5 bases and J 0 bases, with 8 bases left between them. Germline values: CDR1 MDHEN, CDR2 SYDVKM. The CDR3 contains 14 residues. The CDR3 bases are TGTGCCAGCAGTCGGGGTTCCTCTGGAAACACCATATATTTT. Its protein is CASSRGSSGNTIYF.

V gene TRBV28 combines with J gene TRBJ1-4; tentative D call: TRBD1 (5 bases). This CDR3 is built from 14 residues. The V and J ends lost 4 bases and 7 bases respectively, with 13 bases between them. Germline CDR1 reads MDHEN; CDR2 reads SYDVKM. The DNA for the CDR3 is TGTGCCAGCAGTTGGCCGGGGACGGGTGAAAAACTGTTTTTT. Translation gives CASSWPGTGEKLFF.

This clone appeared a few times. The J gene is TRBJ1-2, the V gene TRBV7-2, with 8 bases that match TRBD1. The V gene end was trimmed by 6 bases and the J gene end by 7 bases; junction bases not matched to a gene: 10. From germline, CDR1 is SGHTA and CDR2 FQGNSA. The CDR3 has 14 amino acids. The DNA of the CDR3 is TGTGCCAGCAGTCCTCTTCAGGGGGCGCTTGGCTACACCTTC. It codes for CASSPLQGALGYTF. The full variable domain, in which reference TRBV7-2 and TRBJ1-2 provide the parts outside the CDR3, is GAGVSQSPSNKVTEKGKDVELRCDPISGHTALYWYRQSLGQGLEFLIYFQGNSAPDKSGLPSDRFSAERTGGSVSTLTIQRTQQEDSAVYLCASSPLQGALGYTFGSGTRLTVV.

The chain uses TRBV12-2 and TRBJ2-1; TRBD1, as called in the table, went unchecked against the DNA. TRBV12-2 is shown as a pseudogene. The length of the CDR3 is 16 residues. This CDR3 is CASRLASFPGDDEQFF. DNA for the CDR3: TGTGCAAGTCGCTTAGCGAGTTTTCCAGGGGACGATGAGCAGTTCTTC.

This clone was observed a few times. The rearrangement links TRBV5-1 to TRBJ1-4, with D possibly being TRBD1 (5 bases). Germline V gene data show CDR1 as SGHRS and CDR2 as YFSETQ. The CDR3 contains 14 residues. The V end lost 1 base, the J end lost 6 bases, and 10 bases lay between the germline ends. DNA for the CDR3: TGCGCCAGCAGCTTGCGACAGCCTGATGAAAAACTGTTTTTT. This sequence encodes CASSLRQPDEKLFF.

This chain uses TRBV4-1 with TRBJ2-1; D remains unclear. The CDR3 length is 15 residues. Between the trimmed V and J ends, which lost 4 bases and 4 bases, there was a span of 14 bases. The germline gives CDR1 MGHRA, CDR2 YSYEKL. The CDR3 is CASSRTNVFYNEQFF. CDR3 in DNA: TGCGCCAGCAGCCGCACCAATGTCTTTTACAATGAGCAGTTCTTC.

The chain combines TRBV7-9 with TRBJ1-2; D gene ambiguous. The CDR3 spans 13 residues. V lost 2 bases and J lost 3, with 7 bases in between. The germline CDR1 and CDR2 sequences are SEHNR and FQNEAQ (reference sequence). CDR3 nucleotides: TGTGCCAGCAGCTTACTTATGGACTATGGCTACACCTTC. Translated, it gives CASSLLMDYGYTF.

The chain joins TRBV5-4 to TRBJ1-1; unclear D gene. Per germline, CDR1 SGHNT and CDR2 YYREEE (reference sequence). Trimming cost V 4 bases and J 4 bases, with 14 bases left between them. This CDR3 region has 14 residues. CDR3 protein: CASSLVWEGTEAFF. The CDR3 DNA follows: TGTGCCAGCAGCCTCGTTTGGGAGGGCACTGAAGCTTTCTTT.

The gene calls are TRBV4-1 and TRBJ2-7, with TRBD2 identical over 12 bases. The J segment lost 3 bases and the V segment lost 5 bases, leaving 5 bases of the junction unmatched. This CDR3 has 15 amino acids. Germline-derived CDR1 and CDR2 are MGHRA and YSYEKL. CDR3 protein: CASSTPGLAGYEQYF. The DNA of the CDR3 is TGCGCCAGCAGCACGCCGGGACTAGCGGGCTACGAGCAGTACTTC.

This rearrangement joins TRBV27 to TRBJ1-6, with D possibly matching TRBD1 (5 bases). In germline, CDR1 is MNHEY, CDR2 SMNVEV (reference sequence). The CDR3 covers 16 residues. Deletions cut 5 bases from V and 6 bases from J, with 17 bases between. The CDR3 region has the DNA TGTGCCAGCAGTATGCCACCGGGACTCGGTAATTCACCCCTCCACTTT. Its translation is CASSMPPGLGNSPLHF.

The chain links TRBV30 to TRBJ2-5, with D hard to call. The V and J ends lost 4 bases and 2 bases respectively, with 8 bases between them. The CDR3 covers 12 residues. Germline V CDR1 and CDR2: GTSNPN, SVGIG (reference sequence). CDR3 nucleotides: TGTGCCTGGACTGGGTCTCAAGAGACCCAGTACTTC. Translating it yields CAWTGSQETQYF.